The subject of this entry is one T cell receptor (beta chain). Antigen unknown. The protocol was immunoSEQ multiplex PCR, while the TCRdb copy is restricted to in-frame clones and leaves out a portion. This table holds 95,000 to 150,000 clones, over 85% found once. Germline-derived CDR1 and CDR2 are MDHEN and SYDVKM. CDR3 size: 15 residues. Trimming left V 6 bases short and J 2 bases short, with 16 bases between. This sample stems from a study of OX40 agonist ivuxolimab in advanced cancers. Looking at the study overall: The dose-escalation cohort had hepatocellular carcinoma, melanoma, renal cell or head and neck cancer. A partial response was reached by three patients: one with hepatocellular carcinoma and two with cutaneous melanoma.

General study findings and limits: Nonresponders included some who also had low normalized T-cell clonal expansion. At 0.1 to 3.0 mg/kg, CD4+ and CD8+ blood T cells expanded clonally by week 6.

The source material was CD4+ or CD8+ T cells sorted from blood, sampled in a trial of the OX40 agonist ivuxolimab. The clonotype originates from an adult with an advanced solid tumor such as melanoma, head and neck, liver or kidney cancer. The chain employs TRBV28 and TRBJ2-5; possible D gene TRBD1, 7 bases. This CDR3 reads CASRPTGTGQETQYF. CDR3 sequence (DNA): TGTGCCAGCAGGCCGACAGGGACTGGGCAAGAGACCCAGTACTTC.